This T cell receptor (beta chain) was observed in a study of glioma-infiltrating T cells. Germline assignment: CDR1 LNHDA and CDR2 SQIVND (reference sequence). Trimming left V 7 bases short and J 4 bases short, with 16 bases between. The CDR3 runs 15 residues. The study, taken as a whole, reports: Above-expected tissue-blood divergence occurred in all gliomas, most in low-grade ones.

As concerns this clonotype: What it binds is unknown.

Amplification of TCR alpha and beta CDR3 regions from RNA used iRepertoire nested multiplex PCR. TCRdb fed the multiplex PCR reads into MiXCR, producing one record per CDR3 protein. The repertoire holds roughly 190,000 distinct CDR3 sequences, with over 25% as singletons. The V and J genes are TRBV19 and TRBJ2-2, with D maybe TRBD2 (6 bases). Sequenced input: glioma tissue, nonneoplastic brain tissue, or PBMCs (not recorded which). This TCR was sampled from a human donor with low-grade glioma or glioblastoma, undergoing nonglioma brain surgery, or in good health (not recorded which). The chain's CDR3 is CASKVGTRGTGELFF. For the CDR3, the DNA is TGTGCCAGTAAGGTAGGGACTCGTGGCACCGGGGAGCTGTTTTTT.